Below, one TCR beta chain is given with its context. In the source study's methods: The assay estimated nucleated cells by amplifying reference gene primers. Produced via immunoSEQ multiplex PCR; TCRdb's table is partial and in-frame only. The V and J calls and clone size are taken from that table; D and trimming were inferred from the DNA. Of around 300,000 clones listed, approximately 90% are singletons. The data originate from a study of blood T cell repertoires in COVID-19. Study-wide background: Sample material is recorded as cDNA or gDNA derived from T cells, B-cell-depleted T cells, or PBMCs.

The CDR3 has 14 amino acids. V was clipped by 1 base and J by 5 bases, with 9 bases between them. Per the germline V gene, CDR1 is SGHVS and CDR2 is FQNEAQ. While infection was still active, Seattle patients were enrolled and then followed longitudinally. The chain employs TRBV7-8 and TRBJ1-5; maybe TRBD1 (5 bases). This sequence was found in a woman aged 25 to 45 with COVID-19, enrolled during active disease. The sample was peripheral blood. CDR3 in DNA: TGTGCCAGCAGCTTAGGACAGTCTCATCAGCCCCAGCATTTT. Residues: CASSLGQSHQPQHF.